Below, 30 T cell receptor beta chains from the same sample are listed, as sequenced in a study of beta chain features in type 1 diabetes. Expressed TCRB transcripts were sequenced because the entire RNA isolate underwent reverse transcription. The table came from immunoSEQ multiplex PCR; TCRdb's copy has only in-frame clones and leaves some out. The sample has 300,000 to 400,000 clones, 10% to 15% seen once. Material for sequencing was naive CD4+ T cells from blood. These receptors all come from a man younger than 35 in good health.

Written as DNA, the CDR3 is TGTGCCTGGAGGATGAAGCGGGAGGGCCCCTACGAGCAGTACTTC. It specifies CAWRMKREGPYEQYF. The rearrangement joins TRBV30 to TRBJ2-5, with 10 positions matching TRBD2. The end of the DNA fits TRBJ2-7 better, so the J call may be wrong. Germline lookup yields CDR1 GTSNPN and CDR2 SVGIG (reference sequence). There are 15 residues in the CDR3.

Of note for this clone: Its ends do not fully match the called genes, so a read error is possible. The rearrangement uses TRBV13 and TRBJ2-1, with 13 bases fitting TRBD2. Germline V gene sequence: CDR1 PRHDT, CDR2 FYEKMQ (reference sequence). This CDR3 has 14 amino acids. The DNA of the CDR3 is TGTGCCAGCATGGGACTAGCGGGGTACACTGAGCAGTTCTTC. Protein product: CASMGLAGYTEQFF.

The CDR3 DNA reads TGCGCCAGCAGCTTGGCCCTGACAGGGAAAGAGACCCAGTACTTC. It codes for CASSLALTGKETQYF. The rearrangement links TRBV5-1 to TRBJ2-5, with 7 bases that match TRBD1. The CDR3 has 15 amino acids. Germline values: CDR1 SGHRS, CDR2 YFSETQ. V dropped 0 bases and J dropped 3; count of bases not matched to a gene: 5.

The V and J genes are TRBV11-2 and TRBJ2-3, with 8 nucleotides matching TRBD2. V dropped 2 bases and J dropped 1; count of bases not matched to a gene: 2. In germline, CDR1 is SGHAT, CDR2 FQNNGV. The CDR3 is made up of 15 amino acids. The CDR3 DNA sequence: TGTGCCAGCAGCTTACTCGGGGGGGGCACAGATACGCAGTATTTT. Residues: CASSLLGGGTDTQYF.

There are a few counts of this clone. The V and J genes are TRBV7-9 and TRBJ2-3, with D maybe TRBD2 (5 bases). Germline V gives CDR1 SEHNR, CDR2 FQNEAQ (reference sequence). There are 15 residues in the CDR3. Deletions cut 1 base from V and 1 base from J, with 9 bases between. CDR3 in DNA: TGTGCCAGCAGCTTAGGAGGGCGAGGCACAGATACGCAGTATTTT. Its protein is CASSLGGRGTDTQYF.

The chain recombines TRBV5-6 with TRBJ2-1; weak D call: TRBD2 (5 bases). CDR3 length equals 14 residues. V gave up 1 base and J gave up 3 bases, with 8 bases separating them. In germline, CDR1 is SGHDT, CDR2 YYEEEE. The DNA of the CDR3 is TGTGCCAGCAGCTTGCCCGGGATCTACAATGAGCAGTTCTTC. Amino acid sequence: CASSLPGIYNEQFF.

V gene TRBV18 combines with J gene TRBJ1-6; the D gene is possibly TRBD1 (5 bases). This CDR3 comprises 14 residues. V gave up 5 bases and J gave up 6 bases, with 11 bases separating them. Germline assignment: CDR1 KGHSH and CDR2 LQKENI. The DNA of the CDR3 is TGTGCCAGCTCAGGGAGGGACGGTAATTCACCCCTCCACTTT. This codes for CASSGRDGNSPLHF.

The gene calls are TRBV19 and TRBJ2-3; 10 bases agree with TRBD2. Trimming took 0 bases from V and 7 from J; bases not matched to a gene: 10. Germline V gene lookup returns CDR1 LNHDA and CDR2 SQIVND (reference sequence). The CDR3 length is 17 residues. CDR3 sequence reads: CASSIESLAGADNTQYF. The CDR3 region has the DNA TGTGCCAGTAGTATAGAAAGCCTAGCGGGGGCCGATAATACGCAGTATTTT.

V and J are TRBV14 and TRBJ1-2; tentative D call: TRBD1 (6 bases). Germline CDR1 and CDR2: SGHDN and FVKESK. V was clipped by 4 bases and J by 7 bases, with 13 bases between them. This CDR3 region has 13 residues. The CDR3 nucleotides read TGTGCCAGCAGCCCTACAGGGTATGGTGGCTACACCTTC. Encoded protein: CASSPTGYGGYTF. Full variable domain (missing parts from reference TRBV14 and TRBJ1-2): EAGVTQFPSHSVIEKGQTVTLRCDPISGHDNLYWYRRVMGKEIKFLLHFVKESKQDESGMPNNRFLAERTGGTYSTLKVQPAELEDSGVYFCASSPTGYGGYTFGSGTRLTVV.

The chain couples TRBV11-3 to TRBJ2-7; D call uncertain. The CDR3 contains 12 residues. The V gene lost 1 base and the J gene lost 6 bases, with 7 bases spanning the gap. Germline values: CDR1 SGHNT, CDR2 YENEEA. CDR3 DNA: TGTGCCAGCAGCTTAGGTTTCTCCGAGCAGTACTTC. It yields the protein CASSLGFSEQYF. Supplemented by reference TRBV11-3 and TRBJ2-7, the full variable domain reads EAGVVQSPRYKIIEKKQPVAFWCNPISGHNTLYWYLQNLGQGPELLIRYENEEAVDDSQLPKDRFSAERLKGVDSTLKIQPAELGDSAVYLCASSLGFSEQYFGPGTRLTVT.

The chain links TRBV5-5 to TRBJ1-5; 9 bases line up with TRBD1. J gave up 6 bases and V 4 bases, and 2 bases lay outside the gene matches. The CDR3 loop spans 13 amino acids. Germline CDR1 and CDR2: SGHKS and YYEKEE (reference sequence). This chain's CDR3 is CASSRTGVQPQHF. The CDR3 bases are TGTGCCAGCAGCCGGACAGGGGTTCAGCCCCAGCATTTT.

The rearrangement links TRBV7-3 to TRBJ1-1, with a possible D match to TRBD1 (5 bases). The V end was cut by 5 bases, the J end by 1 base, with 8 bases between. Germline CDR1 is SGHTA and CDR2 is FQGTGA. This CDR3 has 13 amino acids. The CDR3 bases are TGTGCCAGCAGCGGCGACAGGAACACTGAAGCTTTCTTT. Residues: CASSGDRNTEAFF.

This clone was seen a few times. V and J are TRBV18 and TRBJ2-3; D is unresolved. This CDR3 contains 13 residues. The germline V and J ends were trimmed by 3 bases and 6 bases, with 10 bases remaining between them. Germline lookup yields CDR1 KGHSH and CDR2 LQKENI. The CDR3 region is CASSPSRSDTQYF. The CDR3, as DNA: TGTGCCAGCTCACCTAGTCGATCCGATACGCAGTATTTT. Filled out from reference TRBV18 and TRBJ2-3, the complete variable domain reads NAGVMQNPRHLVRRRGQEARLRCSPMKGHSHVYWYRQLPEEGLKFMVYLQKENIIDESGMPKERFSAEFPKEGPSILRIQQVVRGDSAAYFCASSPSRSDTQYFGPGTRLTVL.

This clone was detected only a few times. The rearrangement joins TRBV19 to TRBJ2-2; 10 nucleotides align to TRBD1. V lost 9 bases to trimming and J lost 5 bases; unmatched junction nucleotides: 6. From germline, CDR1 is LNHDA and CDR2 SQIVND (reference sequence). The CDR3 is 14 amino acids. In DNA form, the CDR3 reads TGTGCCAGCCTTGACAGGGGGCAAACCGGGGAGCTGTTTTTT. Residues: CASLDRGQTGELFF. Full variable domain (rest looked up from reference TRBV19 and TRBJ2-2): DGGITQSPKYLFRKEGQNVTLSCEQNLNHDAMYWYRQDPGQGLRLIYYSQIVNDFQKGDIAEGYSVSREKKESFPLTVTSAQKNPTAFYLCASLDRGQTGELFFGEGSRLTVL.

The table lists this clone with a few counts. CDR3 nucleotides: TGTGCCAGCAGTTACTTCGGAGCGGGGCGGGGGGAGACCCAGTACTTC. This sequence encodes CASSYFGAGRGETQYF. The rearrangement links TRBV6-5 to TRBJ2-5, with 7 bases fitting TRBD2. J gave up 5 bases and V 1 base, and 10 bases lay outside the gene matches. CDR1 and CDR2 from the germline V gene are MNHEY and SVGAGI. CDR3 length equals 16 residues.

This clone occurred a few times. The chain uses TRBV7-6 and TRBJ1-5, with TRBD1 as a possible D gene (5 bases). Germline V gene sequence: CDR1 SGHVS, CDR2 FNYEAQ. This CDR3 contains 13 residues. The V and J ends lost 4 bases and 5 bases respectively, with 9 bases between them. CDR3 sequence: CASSSQGDQPQHF. As DNA, the CDR3 is TGTGCCAGCAGCTCACAAGGGGATCAGCCCCAGCATTTT.

This clone showed up just a few times. V gene TRBV4-3 combines with J gene TRBJ2-1; D is unclear. The CDR3 is 17 residues long. V was cut by 4 bases and J by 2 bases, with 18 bases left in between. Germline lookup yields CDR1 LGHNA and CDR2 YSLEER. The CDR3 sequence: CASSPAINPSPYNEQFF. Here the CDR3 DNA reads TGCGCCAGCAGCCCAGCGATCAATCCTTCACCCTACAATGAGCAGTTCTTC.

This rearrangement joins TRBV7-9 to TRBJ2-1; no firm D call. Germline lookup yields CDR1 SEHNR and CDR2 FQNEAQ (reference sequence). The CDR3 consists of 11 residues. The germline V and J ends were trimmed by 8 bases and 4 bases, with 6 bases remaining between them. The CDR3 loop reads CASLRYNEQFF. DNA for the CDR3: TGTGCCAGCCTGAGATACAATGAGCAGTTCTTC. The full variable domain, its missing parts supplied by reference TRBV7-9 and TRBJ2-1, is DTGVSQNPRHKITKRGQNVTFRCDPISEHNRLYWYRQTLGQGPEFLTYFQNEAQLEKSRLLSDRFSAERPKGSFSTLEIQRTEQGDSAMYLCASLRYNEQFFGPGTRLTVL.

The CDR3 loop is CATEGAVYEQYF. The CDR3, as DNA: TGTGCCACCGAGGGTGCGGTCTACGAGCAGTACTTC. This chain joins TRBV25-1 and TRBJ2-7, with D possibly matching TRBD2 (5 bases). The V gene's germline CDR1 is MGHDK and CDR2 SYGVNS. V shed 10 bases and J shed 3 bases, with 13 bases lying between them. CDR3 length: 12 amino acids.

The table lists this clone with a few counts. V usage is TRBV29-1 and J usage is TRBJ2-1, with D tentatively TRBD2 (6 bases). The CDR3 runs to 14 residues. V was trimmed by 8 bases and J by 0 bases, leaving 14 bases between them. CDR1 is SQVTM, CDR2 ANQGSEA, per germline. This CDR3 reads CSLRLDSSYNEQFF. CDR3 bases: TGCAGCTTGCGACTAGACAGCTCCTACAATGAGCAGTTCTTC.

The table lists this clone with a few counts. The J gene is TRBJ2-1, the V gene TRBV6-1; 10 bases align to TRBD2. V dropped 6 bases and J dropped 5; count of bases not matched to a gene: 4. The CDR3 consists of 14 residues. Looked up from germline, CDR1 is MNHNS and CDR2 is SASEGT. DNA of the CDR3: TGTGCCAGCAGGGTAGCGGGGGGCGACAATGAGCAGTTCTTC. It translates to CASRVAGGDNEQFF.

The CDR3 DNA reads as TGTGCCAGCAGCTTGGATCTGACACGCTCGGTCAATGAGCAGTTCTTC. As protein: CASSLDLTRSVNEQFF. The V call is TRBV7-3, the J call TRBJ2-1; no reliable D call. This CDR3 spans 16 amino acids. Germline assignment: CDR1 SGHTA and CDR2 FQGTGA. The V end lost 3 bases, the J end lost 6 bases, and 18 bases lay between the germline ends.

This clone has at least ten counts. Other DNA sequences in the same sample also yield this CDR3. The chain has TRBV29-1 and TRBJ2-7, with TRBD1 identical over 9 bases. Germline loops: CDR1 SQVTM, CDR2 ANQGSEA. The length of the CDR3 is 13 residues. The J segment lost 2 bases and the V segment lost 4 bases, leaving 3 bases of the junction unmatched. The CDR3 loop reads CSVGGQGAYEQYF. Here the CDR3 DNA reads TGCAGCGTTGGGGGACAGGGAGCCTACGAGCAGTACTTC.

This clone came up many times. The V call is TRBV7-9, the J call TRBJ2-1; perhaps TRBD2 as D (6 bases). Per the germline V gene, CDR1 is SEHNR and CDR2 is FQNEAQ (reference sequence). This CDR3 region has 12 residues. The V and J ends lost 6 bases and 9 bases respectively, with 12 bases between them. CDR3 region: CASSISGLEQFF. DNA for the CDR3: TGTGCCAGCAGTATTTCGGGACTTGAGCAGTTCTTC.

There are a few counts of this clone. The V and J genes are TRBV28 and TRBJ2-7, with 8 bases matching TRBD2. V was pared by 7 bases and J by 5 bases, with 13 bases of the junction left unmatched. Per germline, CDR1 MDHEN and CDR2 SYDVKM. The CDR3 contains 15 residues. This chain's CDR3 is CASNEWRGVRNEQYF. CDR3 bases: TGTGCCAGCAATGAATGGCGGGGGGTAAGAAACGAGCAGTACTTC.

The rearrangement links TRBV30 to TRBJ1-5; 7 nucleotides match TRBD1. Germline CDR1 reads GTSNPN; CDR2 reads SVGIG (reference sequence). The CDR3 has 15 residues. J gave up 8 bases and V 2 bases, and 12 bases lay outside the gene matches. CDR3 residues: CAWSRATGFTEPQHF. In DNA form, the CDR3 reads TGTGCCTGGAGTCGAGCGACAGGGTTCACGGAGCCCCAGCATTTT.

This clone turned up a few times. The rearrangement uses TRBV9 and TRBJ2-7, with a weak D call TRBD1 (6 bases). CDR3 length: 15 residues. In germline, CDR1 is SGDLS, CDR2 YYNGEE. V was pared by 4 bases and J by 2 bases, with 16 bases between. CDR3 region: CASSPTQTGPYEQYF. CDR3 nucleotides: TGTGCCAGCAGCCCCACCCAGACAGGTCCCTACGAGCAGTACTTC.

This clone was seen more than once but under ten times. This chain connects TRBV11-2 to TRBJ1-4; D is perhaps TRBD1 (6 bases). This CDR3 spans 14 amino acids. Between the trimmed V and J ends, which lost 1 base and 7 bases, there was a span of 10 bases. In germline, CDR1 is SGHAT, CDR2 FQNNGV. CDR3 coding DNA: TGTGCCAGCAGCTTAGGGGGGCGTCGTGAAAAACTGTTTTTT. Translating it yields CASSLGGRREKLFF.

The rearrangement uses TRBV9 and TRBJ1-2, with no clear D. The V gene lost 2 bases and the J gene lost 8 bases, with 7 bases spanning the gap. CDR3 size: 11 residues. CDR1 and CDR2 (germline): SGDLS, YYNGEE. CDR3 protein: CASSVPGGYTF. CDR3 coding DNA: TGTGCCAGCAGCGTCCCGGGGGGCTACACCTTC.

CDR3 bases: TGTGCCAGCAGCTTAGTGGGGCCGGCTTCCTACGAGCAGTACTTC. Translation gives CASSLVGPASYEQYF. This chain connects TRBV7-2 to TRBJ2-7, with TRBD1 as a possible D gene (5 bases). Germline CDR1 and CDR2: SGHTA and FQGNSA. The CDR3 has 15 residues. Trimming pared 1 base from V and 1 base from J, leaving 11 bases between.